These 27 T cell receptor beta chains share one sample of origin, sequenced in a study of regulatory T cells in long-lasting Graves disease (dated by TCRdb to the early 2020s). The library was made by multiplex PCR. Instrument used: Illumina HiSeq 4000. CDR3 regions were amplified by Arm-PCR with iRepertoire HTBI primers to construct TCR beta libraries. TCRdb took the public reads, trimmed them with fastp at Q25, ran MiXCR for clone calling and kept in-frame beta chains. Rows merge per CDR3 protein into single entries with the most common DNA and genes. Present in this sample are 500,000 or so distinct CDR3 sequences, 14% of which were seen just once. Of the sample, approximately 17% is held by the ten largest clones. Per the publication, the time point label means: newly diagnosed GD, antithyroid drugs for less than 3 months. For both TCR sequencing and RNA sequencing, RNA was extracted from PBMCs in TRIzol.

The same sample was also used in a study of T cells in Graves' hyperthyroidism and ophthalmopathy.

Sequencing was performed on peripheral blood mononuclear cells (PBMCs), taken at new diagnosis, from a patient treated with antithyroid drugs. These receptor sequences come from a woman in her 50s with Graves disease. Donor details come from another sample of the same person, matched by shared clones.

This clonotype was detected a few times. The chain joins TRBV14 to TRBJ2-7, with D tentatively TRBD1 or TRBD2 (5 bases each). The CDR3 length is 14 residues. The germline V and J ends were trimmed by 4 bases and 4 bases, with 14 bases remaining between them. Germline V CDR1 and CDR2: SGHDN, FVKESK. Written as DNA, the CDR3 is TGTGCCAGCAGCCCGCGAAAGAGGGGTTACGAGCAGTACTTC. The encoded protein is CASSPRKRGYEQYF.

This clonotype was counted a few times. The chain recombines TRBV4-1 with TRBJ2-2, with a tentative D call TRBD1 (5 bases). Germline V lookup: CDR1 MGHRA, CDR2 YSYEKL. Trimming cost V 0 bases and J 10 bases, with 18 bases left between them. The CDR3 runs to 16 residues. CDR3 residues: CASSQDPRARGLELFF. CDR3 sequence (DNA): TGCGCCAGCAGCCAAGATCCCAGGGCTAGAGGTTTGGAGCTGTTTTTT.

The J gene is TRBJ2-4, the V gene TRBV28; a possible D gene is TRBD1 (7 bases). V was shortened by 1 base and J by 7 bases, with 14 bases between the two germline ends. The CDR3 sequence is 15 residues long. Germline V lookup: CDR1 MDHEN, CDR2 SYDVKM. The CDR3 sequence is CASSLFQGGGNIQYF. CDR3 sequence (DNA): TGTGCCAGCAGTTTATTTCAGGGGGGAGGTAACATTCAGTACTTC.

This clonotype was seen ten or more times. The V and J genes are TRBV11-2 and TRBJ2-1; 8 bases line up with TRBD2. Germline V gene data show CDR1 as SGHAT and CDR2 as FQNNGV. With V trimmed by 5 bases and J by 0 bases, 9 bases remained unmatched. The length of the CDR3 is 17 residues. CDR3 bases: TGTGCCAGCAGCCCCCCCGGCGGGACTAGCTCCTACAATGAGCAGTTCTTC. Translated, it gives CASSPPGGTSSYNEQFF.

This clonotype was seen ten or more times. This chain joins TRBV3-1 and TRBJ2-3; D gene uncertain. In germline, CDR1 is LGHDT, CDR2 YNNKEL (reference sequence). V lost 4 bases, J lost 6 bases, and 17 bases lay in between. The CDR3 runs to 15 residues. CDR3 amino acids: CASSPEWRGVDTQYF. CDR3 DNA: TGTGCCAGCAGCCCAGAGTGGCGCGGCGTGGATACGCAGTATTTT.

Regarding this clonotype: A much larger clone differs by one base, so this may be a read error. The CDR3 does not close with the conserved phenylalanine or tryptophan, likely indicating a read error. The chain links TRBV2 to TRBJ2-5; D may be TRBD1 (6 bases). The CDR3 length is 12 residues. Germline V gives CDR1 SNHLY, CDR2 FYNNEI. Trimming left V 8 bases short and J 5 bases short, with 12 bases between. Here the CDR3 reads CASRQAWETQYL. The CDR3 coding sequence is TGTGCCAGCCGACAGGCGTGGGAGACCCAGTACCTC.

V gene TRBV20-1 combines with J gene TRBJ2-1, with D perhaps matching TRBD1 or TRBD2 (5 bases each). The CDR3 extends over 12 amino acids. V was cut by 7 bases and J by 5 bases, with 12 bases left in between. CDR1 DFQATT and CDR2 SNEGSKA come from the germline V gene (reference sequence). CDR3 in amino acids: CSVPPGHNEQFF. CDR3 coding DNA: TGCAGTGTCCCGCCGGGGCACAATGAGCAGTTCTTC.

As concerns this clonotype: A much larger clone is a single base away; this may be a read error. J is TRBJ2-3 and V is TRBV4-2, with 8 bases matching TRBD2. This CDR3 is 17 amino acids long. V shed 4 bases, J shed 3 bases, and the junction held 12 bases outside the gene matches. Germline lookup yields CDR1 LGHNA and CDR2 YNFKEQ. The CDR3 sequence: CASSREGLVSRTDTQYF. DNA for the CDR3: TGTGCCAGCAGCCGAGAGGGACTAGTTAGTAGAACAGATACGCAGTATTTT.

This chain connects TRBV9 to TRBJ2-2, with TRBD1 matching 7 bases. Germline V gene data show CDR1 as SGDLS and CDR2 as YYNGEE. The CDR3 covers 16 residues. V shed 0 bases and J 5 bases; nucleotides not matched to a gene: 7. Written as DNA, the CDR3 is TGTGCCAGCAGCGTAGGAACAGGGGAGTTGACCGGGGAGCTGTTTTTT. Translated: CASSVGTGELTGELFF.

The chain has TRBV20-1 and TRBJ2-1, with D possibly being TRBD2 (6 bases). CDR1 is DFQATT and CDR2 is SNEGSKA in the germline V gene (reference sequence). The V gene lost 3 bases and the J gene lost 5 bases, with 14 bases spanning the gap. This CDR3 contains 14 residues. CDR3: CSASPPGRNNEQFF. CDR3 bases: TGCAGTGCTAGCCCCCCGGGGAGGAACAATGAGCAGTTCTTC.

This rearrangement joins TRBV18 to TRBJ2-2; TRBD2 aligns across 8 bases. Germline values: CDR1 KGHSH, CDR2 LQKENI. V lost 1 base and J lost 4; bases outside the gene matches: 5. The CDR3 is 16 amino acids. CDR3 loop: CASSPLAGIGTGELFF. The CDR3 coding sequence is TGTGCCAGCTCACCACTAGCGGGAATCGGCACCGGGGAGCTGTTTTTT.

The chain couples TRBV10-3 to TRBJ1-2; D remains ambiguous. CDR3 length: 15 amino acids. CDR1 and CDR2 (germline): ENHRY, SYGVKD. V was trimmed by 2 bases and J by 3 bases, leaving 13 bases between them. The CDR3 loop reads CAISERADGDYGYTF. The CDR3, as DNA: TGTGCCATCAGTGAGCGGGCGGACGGGGACTATGGCTACACCTTC.

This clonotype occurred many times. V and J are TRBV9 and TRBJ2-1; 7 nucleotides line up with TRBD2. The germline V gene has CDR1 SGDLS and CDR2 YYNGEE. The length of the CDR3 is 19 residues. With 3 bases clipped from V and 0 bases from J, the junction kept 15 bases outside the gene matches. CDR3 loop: CASSAAPTSELYSYNEQFF. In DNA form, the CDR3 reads TGTGCCAGCAGCGCCGCCCCTACTAGCGAGCTTTACTCCTACAATGAGCAGTTCTTC.

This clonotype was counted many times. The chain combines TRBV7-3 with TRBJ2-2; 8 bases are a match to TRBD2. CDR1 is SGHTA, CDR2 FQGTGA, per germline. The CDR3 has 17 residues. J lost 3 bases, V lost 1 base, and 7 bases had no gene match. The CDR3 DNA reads TGTGCCAGCAGCTTAAATTCGGGAGGGCTCGACACCGGGGAGCTGTTTTTT. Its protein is CASSLNSGGLDTGELFF.

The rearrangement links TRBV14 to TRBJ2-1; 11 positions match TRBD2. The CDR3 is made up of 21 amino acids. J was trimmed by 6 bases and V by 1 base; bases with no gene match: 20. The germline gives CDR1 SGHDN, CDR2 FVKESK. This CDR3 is CASSQGIVGLADHPLGNEQFF. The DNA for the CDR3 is TGTGCCAGCAGCCAAGGCATTGTGGGACTAGCGGACCACCCCCTGGGCAATGAGCAGTTCTTC.

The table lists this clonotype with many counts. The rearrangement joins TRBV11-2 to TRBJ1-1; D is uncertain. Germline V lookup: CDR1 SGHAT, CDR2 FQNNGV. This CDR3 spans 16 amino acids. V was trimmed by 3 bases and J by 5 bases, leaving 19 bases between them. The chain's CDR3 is CASSFIGSEGGTEAFF. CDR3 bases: TGTGCCAGCAGCTTTATCGGTTCGGAGGGTGGGACTGAAGCTTTCTTT. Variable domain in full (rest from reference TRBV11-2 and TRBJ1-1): EAGVAQSPRYKIIEKRQSVAFWCNPISGHATLYWYQQILGQGPKLLIQFQNNGVVDDSQLPKDRFSAERLKGVDSTLKIQPAKLEDSAVYLCASSFIGSEGGTEAFFGQGTRLTVV.

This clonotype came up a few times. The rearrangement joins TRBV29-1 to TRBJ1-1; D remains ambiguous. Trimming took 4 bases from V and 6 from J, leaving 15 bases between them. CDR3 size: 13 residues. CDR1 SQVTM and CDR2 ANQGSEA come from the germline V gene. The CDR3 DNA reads TGCAGCGTTGTAAGGACGGCGGGCGCTGAAGCTTTCTTT. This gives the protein CSVVRTAGAEAFF.

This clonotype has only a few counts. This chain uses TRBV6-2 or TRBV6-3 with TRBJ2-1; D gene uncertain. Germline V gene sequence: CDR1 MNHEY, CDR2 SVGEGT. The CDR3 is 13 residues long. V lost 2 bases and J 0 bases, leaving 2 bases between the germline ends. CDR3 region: CASSYRSYNEQFF. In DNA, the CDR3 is TGTGCCAGCAGTTACCGCTCCTACAATGAGCAGTTCTTC.

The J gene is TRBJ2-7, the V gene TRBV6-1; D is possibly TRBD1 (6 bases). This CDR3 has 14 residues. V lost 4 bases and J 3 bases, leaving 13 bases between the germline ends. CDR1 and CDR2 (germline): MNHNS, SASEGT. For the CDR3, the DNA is TGTGCCAGCAGTGCCAACAGGGACGGCTACGAGCAGTACTTC. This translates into CASSANRDGYEQYF.

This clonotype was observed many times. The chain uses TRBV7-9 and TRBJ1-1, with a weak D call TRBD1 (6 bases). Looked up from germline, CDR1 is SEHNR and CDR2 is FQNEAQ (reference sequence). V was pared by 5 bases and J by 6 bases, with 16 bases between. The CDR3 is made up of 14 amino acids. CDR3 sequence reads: CASSLYREAAEAFF. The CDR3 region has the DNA TGTGCCAGCAGCCTGTACAGGGAAGCTGCTGAAGCTTTCTTT.

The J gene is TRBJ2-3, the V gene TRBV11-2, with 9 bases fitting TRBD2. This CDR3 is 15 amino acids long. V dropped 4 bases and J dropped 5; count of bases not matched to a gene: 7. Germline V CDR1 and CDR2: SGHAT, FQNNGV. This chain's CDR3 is CASSSGLASGDTQYF. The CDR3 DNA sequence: TGTGCCAGCAGCTCGGGACTAGCTTCCGGAGATACGCAGTATTTT. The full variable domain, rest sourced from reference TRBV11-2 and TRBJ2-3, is EAGVAQSPRYKIIEKRQSVAFWCNPISGHATLYWYQQILGQGPKLLIQFQNNGVVDDSQLPKDRFSAERLKGVDSTLKIQPAKLEDSAVYLCASSSGLASGDTQYFGPGTRLTVL.

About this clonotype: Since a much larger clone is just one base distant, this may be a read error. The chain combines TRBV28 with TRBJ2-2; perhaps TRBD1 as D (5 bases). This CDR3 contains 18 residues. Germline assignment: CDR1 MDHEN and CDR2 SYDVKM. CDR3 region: CVSSEATRVFKGTGELFF. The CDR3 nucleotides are TGTGTCAGCAGTGAGGCCACCAGGGTTTTCAAGGGCACCGGGGAGCTGTTTTTT.

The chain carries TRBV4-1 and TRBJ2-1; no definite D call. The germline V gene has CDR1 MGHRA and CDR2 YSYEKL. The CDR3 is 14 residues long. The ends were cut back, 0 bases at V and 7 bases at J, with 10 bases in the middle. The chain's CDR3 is CASSQEESSNEQFF. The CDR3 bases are TGCGCCAGCAGCCAAGAGGAATCGTCTAATGAGCAGTTCTTC.

The CDR3 protein is CASSPGRGTNNEKLFF. The CDR3 bases are TGTGCCAGCAGCCCCGGTAGGGGGACAAATAATGAAAAACTGTTTTTT. The chain carries TRBV5-4 and TRBJ1-4; a possible D gene is TRBD1 (6 bases). CDR1 and CDR2 (germline): SGHNT, YYREEE (reference sequence). CDR3 length equals 16 residues. Trimming shortened V by 4 bases and J by 4 bases, and 17 bases separated the two germline ends. The full variable domain, in which reference TRBV5-4 and TRBJ1-4 provide the parts outside the CDR3, is ETGVTQSPTHLIKTRGQQVTLRCSSQSGHNTVSWYQQALGQGPQFIFQYYREEENGRGNFPPRFSGLQFPNYSSELNVNALELDDSALYLCASSPGRGTNNEKLFFGSGTQLSVL.

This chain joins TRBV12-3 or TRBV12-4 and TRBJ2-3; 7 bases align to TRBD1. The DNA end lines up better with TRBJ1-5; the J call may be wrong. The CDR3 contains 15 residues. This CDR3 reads CASRGGSGGTDTQHF. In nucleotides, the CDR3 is TGTGCCAGCAGAGGTGGGTCGGGAGGGACAGATACGCAGCATTTT.

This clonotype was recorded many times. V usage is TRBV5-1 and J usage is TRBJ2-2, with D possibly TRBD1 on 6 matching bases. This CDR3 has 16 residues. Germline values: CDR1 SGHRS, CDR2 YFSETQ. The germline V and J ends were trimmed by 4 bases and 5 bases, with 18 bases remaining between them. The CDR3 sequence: CASSPMGALGTGELFF. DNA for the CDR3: TGCGCCAGCAGCCCGATGGGGGCCCTGGGGACCGGGGAGCTGTTTTTT.

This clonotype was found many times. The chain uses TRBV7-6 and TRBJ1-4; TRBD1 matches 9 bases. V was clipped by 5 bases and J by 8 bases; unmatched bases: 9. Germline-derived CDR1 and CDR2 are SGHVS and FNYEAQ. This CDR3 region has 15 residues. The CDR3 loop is CASSRGTGFGEKLFF. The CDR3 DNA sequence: TGTGCCAGCAGCCGGGGGACAGGGTTCGGGGAAAAACTGTTTTTT.